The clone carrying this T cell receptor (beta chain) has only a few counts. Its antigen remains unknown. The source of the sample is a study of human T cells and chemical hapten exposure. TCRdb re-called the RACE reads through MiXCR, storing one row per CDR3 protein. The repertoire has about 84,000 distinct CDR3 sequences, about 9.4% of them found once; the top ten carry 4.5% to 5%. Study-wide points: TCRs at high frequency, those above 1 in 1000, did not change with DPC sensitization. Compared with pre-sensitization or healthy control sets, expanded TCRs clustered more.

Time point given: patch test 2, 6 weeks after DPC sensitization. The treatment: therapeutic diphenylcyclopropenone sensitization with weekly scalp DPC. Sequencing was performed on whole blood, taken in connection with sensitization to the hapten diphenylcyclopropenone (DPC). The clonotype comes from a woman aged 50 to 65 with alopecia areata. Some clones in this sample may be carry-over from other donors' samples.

The CDR3 spells CASSLVAGTSGAEQFF. DNA for the CDR3: TGTGCCAGCAGCTTAGTTGCCGGGACTAGCGGTGCTGAGCAGTTCTTC. The chain recombines TRBV11-2 with TRBJ2-1, with 11 bases aligning to TRBD2. This CDR3 spans 16 amino acids. The germline CDR1 and CDR2 sequences are SGHAT and FQNNGV. The ends lost 1 base at V and 9 bases at J; junction bases unmatched: 8.